This T cell receptor (beta chain) was observed in a study of T cell responses to AZD1222 COVID-19 vaccine. Of note for this clone: The antigen is not known.

General study points: CD4 TCRs linked to vaccination spanned spike, dominating at 160-218 and 743-854.

Sequencing was performed with immunoSEQ multiplex PCR; in TCRdb, only in-frame clones are kept and a portion is missing. The sample holds some 120,000 clones, about 87% seen once. Germline V CDR1 and CDR2: SGHAT, FQDESV (reference sequence). This CDR3 spans 16 amino acids. Trimming removed 2 bases from V and 5 bases from J, with 18 bases in between. Material: peripheral blood, obtained on day 0 of AZD1222 vaccination. The TCR originated in an adult in good health. The chain links TRBV11-1 to TRBJ1-1; possibly TRBD1 for D (6 bases). The CDR3 DNA follows: TGTGCCAGCAGCTTAAGGGGCAACAGGGCGTGGACTGAAGCTTTCTTT. Amino acid sequence: CASSLRGNRAWTEAFF. Full variable domain (missing parts from reference TRBV11-1 and TRBJ1-1): EAEVAQSPRYKITEKSQAVAFWCDPISGHATLYWYRQILGQGPELLVQFQDESVVDDSQLPKDRFSAERLKGVDSTLKIQPAELGDSAMYLCASSLRGNRAWTEAFFGQGTRLTVV.